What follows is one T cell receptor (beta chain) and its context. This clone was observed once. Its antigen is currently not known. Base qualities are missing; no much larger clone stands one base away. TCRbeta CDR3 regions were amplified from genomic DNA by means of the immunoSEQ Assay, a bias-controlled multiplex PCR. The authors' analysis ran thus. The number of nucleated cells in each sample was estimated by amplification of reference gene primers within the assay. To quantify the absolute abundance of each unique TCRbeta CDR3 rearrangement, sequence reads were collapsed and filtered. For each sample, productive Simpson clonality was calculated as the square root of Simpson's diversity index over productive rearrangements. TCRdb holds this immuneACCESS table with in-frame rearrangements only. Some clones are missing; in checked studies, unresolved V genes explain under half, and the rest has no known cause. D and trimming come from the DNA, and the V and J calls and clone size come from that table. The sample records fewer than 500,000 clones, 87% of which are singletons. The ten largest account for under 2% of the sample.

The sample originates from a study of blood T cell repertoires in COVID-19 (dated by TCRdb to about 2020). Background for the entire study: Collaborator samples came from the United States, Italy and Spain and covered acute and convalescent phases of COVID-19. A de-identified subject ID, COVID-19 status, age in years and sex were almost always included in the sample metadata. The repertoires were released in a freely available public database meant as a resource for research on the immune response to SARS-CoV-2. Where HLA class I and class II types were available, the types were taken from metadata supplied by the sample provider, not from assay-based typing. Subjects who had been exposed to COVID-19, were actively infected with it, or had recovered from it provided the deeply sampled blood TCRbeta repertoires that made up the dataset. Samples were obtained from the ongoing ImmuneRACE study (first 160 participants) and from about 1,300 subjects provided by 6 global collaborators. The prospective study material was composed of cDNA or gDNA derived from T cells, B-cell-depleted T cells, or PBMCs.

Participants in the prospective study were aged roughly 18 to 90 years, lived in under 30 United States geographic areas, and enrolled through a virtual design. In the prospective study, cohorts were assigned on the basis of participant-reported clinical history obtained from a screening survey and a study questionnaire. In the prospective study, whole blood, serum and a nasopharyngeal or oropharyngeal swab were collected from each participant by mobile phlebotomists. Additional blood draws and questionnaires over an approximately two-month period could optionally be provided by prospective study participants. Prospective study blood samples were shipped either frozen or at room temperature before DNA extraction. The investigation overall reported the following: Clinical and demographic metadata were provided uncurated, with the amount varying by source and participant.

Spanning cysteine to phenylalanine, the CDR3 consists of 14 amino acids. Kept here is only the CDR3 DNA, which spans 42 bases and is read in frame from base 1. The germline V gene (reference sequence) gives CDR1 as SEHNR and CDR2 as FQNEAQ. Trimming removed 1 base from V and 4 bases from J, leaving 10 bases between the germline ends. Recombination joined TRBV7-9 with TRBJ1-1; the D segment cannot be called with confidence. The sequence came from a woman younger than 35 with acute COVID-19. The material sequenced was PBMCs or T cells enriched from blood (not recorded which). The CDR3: CASSLDPGFTEAFF. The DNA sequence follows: TGTGCCAGCAGCTTAGATCCGGGTTTCACTGAAGCTTTCTTT.